This T cell receptor beta chain was documented in a study of TIL therapy for anti-PD-1-resistant metastatic lung cancer. The libraries were made with immunoSEQ v3. TCRdb's copy holds only in-frame clones and misses some; the assay was immunoSEQ multiplex PCR. The sample includes approximately 12,000 clones, 58% of them seen just once. The ends were cut back, 9 bases at V and 1 base at J, with 24 bases in the middle. The CDR3 runs to 17 residues. Germline V gene lookup returns CDR1 LNHDA and CDR2 SQIVND (reference sequence). The time point is: pre-treatment sample, taken before nivolumab and TIL therapy. The tumor samples were excised metastases, mostly pleural nodules or supraclavicular lymph nodes.

The receptor was derived from a person aged 25-79 years with non-small cell lung cancer. The specimen comprised tumor tissue, sampled at baseline. This chain connects TRBV19 to TRBJ1-1, with D possibly matching TRBD1 (6 bases). CDR3: CARAEMGGQSPNTEAFF. The DNA of the CDR3 is TGTGCCAGAGCCGAGATGGGGGGCCAAAGCCCGAACACTGAAGCTTTCTTT.